The clone carrying this T cell receptor (beta chain) registers medium-sized by frequency. Its antigen is undetermined. The record originates from a study of CXCR3-negative and CXCR3-positive naive CD8 T cells. Study observations and caveats: More hydrophobic TRB CDR3s occurred in CXCR3-positive than in CXCR3-negative naive cells. Diversity proved comparably high across both naive subsets and much lower in memory CD8+ cells. Because surface CD5 did not distinguish the naive subsets, TCR strength was inferred from TRB CDR3 properties.

With more than 250,000 cells each, the CD8+ T cell subsets were individually sorted in triplicate. UMI-labeled 5' RACE yielded the TRB cDNA libraries. TCRdb reanalyzed the 5' RACE reads, giving one entry per CDR3 protein sequence and no DNA. The repertoire table contains about 7,000 distinct CDR3 sequences. Germline CDR1 SGDLS, CDR2 YYNGEE. The CDR3 covers 15 residues. V is TRBV9 and J is TRBJ1-5; there is no DNA to check the TCRdb D call of TRBD1. Sequenced input: naive CXCR3+ CD8+ T cells from blood. Subset in this sample: CD45RO-CCR7+CD27+CD95- naive CD8+ T cells expressing CXCR3 (TNR3+). The receptor's source is a human donor in good health. Some clones in this sample may be carry-over from other donors' samples. The chain's CDR3 is CASSVEGVSNQPQHF. The full variable domain, in which reference TRBV9 and TRBJ1-5 provide the parts outside the CDR3, is DSGVTQTPKHLITATGQRVTLRCSPRSGDLSVYWYQQSLDQGLQFLIQYYNGEERAKGNILERFSAQQFPDLHSELNLSSLELGDSALYFCASSVEGVSNQPQHFGDGTRLSIL.